This T cell receptor beta chain appears in the sequencing data of a study of T cell responses to AZD1222 COVID-19 vaccine. Notes on the study in general: Spike as a whole was targeted by vaccine-associated CD4 TCRs, dominant at 160-218 and 743-854. Unmutated variant regions are reportedly targeted by nearly half of spike-specific TCRs. Repertoire samples came only from after the peak T cell response. Clonal diversity was possibly underestimated; the donors were predominantly white British and more often female.

This clone was found a few times. Its antigen is undetermined. Trimming removed 5 bases from V and 10 bases from J; junction bases left unmatched: 10. Per germline, CDR1 MRHNA and CDR2 SNTAGT. CDR3 size: 15 residues. The data were produced by immunoSEQ multiplex PCR, yet TCRdb's version contains in-frame clones alone and is incomplete. The sample lists 110,000 to 150,000 clones, approximately 89% occurring once. The receptor comes from an adult in good health. This chain joins TRBV6-4 and TRBJ2-1, with 11 bases matching TRBD2. This material consisted of peripheral blood, taken on day 0 of AZD1222 vaccination. The CDR3 nucleotides are TGTGCCAGCAGTACTACTAGCGGGAGCTCTTACGAGCAGTTCTTC. It codes for CASSTTSGSSYEQFF.